The 4 T cell receptor beta chains below come from one sample, sequenced in a study of T cells after yellow fever vaccination. TCRdb re-called the 5' RACE reads with MiXCR, one entry per CDR3 protein. The sample comprises some 550,000 distinct CDR3 sequences, 15% to 20% of which are singletons, and more than 13% rests with the top ten. The sequences come from PBMCs, collected 15 days after the yellow fever booster vaccination. The origin of the receptors is a man younger than 45 who received the YFV17D yellow fever vaccine.

This clonotype was detected only a few times. J is TRBJ1-1 and V is TRBV19; TRBD1 might be the D (5 bases). The CDR3 runs to 14 residues. V lost 10 bases, J lost 0 bases, and 15 bases lay in between. Germline CDR1 reads LNHDA; CDR2 reads SQIVND (reference sequence). This CDR3 is CATIPGTVNTEAFF. The CDR3 region has the DNA TGTGCCACCATACCCGGGACGGTGAACACTGAAGCTTTCTTT.

V is TRBV12-3 or TRBV12-4 and J is TRBJ2-7, with 7 bases matching TRBD1. The CDR3 runs to 14 residues. With 3 bases clipped from V and 4 bases from J, the junction kept 6 bases outside the gene matches. The CDR3 DNA follows: TGTGCCAGCAGTTTGGGACAGACTAATTACGAGCAGTACTTC. The encoded protein is CASSLGQTNYEQYF.

This clonotype was detected ten times or more. The chain couples TRBV5-1 to TRBJ2-3; TRBD2 matches at 7 bases. Germline trimming cut 4 bases from V and 4 bases from J; bases unmatched to any gene: 12. In germline, CDR1 is SGHRS, CDR2 YFSETQ. This CDR3 has 16 residues. CDR3 region: CASSPPPSGTADTQYF. DNA of the CDR3: TGCGCCAGCAGCCCACCCCCAAGCGGGACCGCAGATACGCAGTATTTT.

The chain combines TRBV20-1 with TRBJ2-7; possibly TRBD2 for D (6 bases). The germline V gene has CDR1 DFQATT and CDR2 SNEGSKA (reference sequence). The length of the CDR3 is 12 residues. V lost 4 bases, J lost 0 bases, and 7 bases lay in between. CDR3 DNA: TGCAGTGCTATTAGCGGCTCCTACGAGCAGTACTTC. Amino acids: CSAISGSYEQYF.